Shown below are 26 T cell receptor beta chains from a single sample sequenced in a study of T-cell memory formation after mild COVID-19. TCRdb passed the 5' RACE reads through MiXCR, listing each CDR3 protein once. The sample yields around 250,000 distinct CDR3 sequences, about 16% seen once. Sequencing used PBMCs or a T cell subset sorted from them (not recorded which). The receptors were sampled from a man aged 18 to 29 who had mild COVID-19 (a few samples of this study predate the infection). Cell type and time point are not known.

The V call is TRBV5-1, the J call TRBJ1-4; D is unresolved. The germline V and J ends were trimmed by 1 base and 2 bases, with 12 bases remaining between them. The CDR3 totals 16 residues. CDR1 is SGHRS and CDR2 is YFSETQ in the germline V gene. CDR3 nucleotide sequence: TGCGCCAGCAGCTTGAGGACCCGAGCGACTAATGAAAAACTGTTTTTT. Translated, it gives CASSLRTRATNEKLFF.

The chain recombines TRBV5-1 with TRBJ2-7; 8 nucleotides align to TRBD1. Germline values: CDR1 SGHRS, CDR2 YFSETQ. V trimming: 0 bases; J trimming: 3 bases; junction bases outside the gene matches: 5. The CDR3 totals 15 residues. The CDR3 sequence: CASSLVSGGFYEQYF. The CDR3, as DNA: TGCGCCAGCAGCTTGGTATCAGGGGGCTTCTACGAGCAGTACTTC.

This clonotype was seen at least ten times. This chain connects TRBV13 to TRBJ2-5; 13 nucleotides align to TRBD2. The CDR3 sequence is 14 residues long. From germline, CDR1 is PRHDT and CDR2 FYEKMQ (reference sequence). The V and J ends lost 6 bases and 5 bases, in that order; junction bases with no gene match: 3. In nucleotides, the CDR3 is TGTGCCAGCAGGACTAGCGGGGGGCTCGAGACCCAGTACTTC. Amino acid sequence: CASRTSGGLETQYF.

The rearrangement uses TRBV7-9 and TRBJ2-3; TRBD1 aligns across 7 bases. V shed 6 bases and J 4 bases; nucleotides not matched to a gene: 13. Germline-derived CDR1 and CDR2 are SEHNR and FQNEAQ (reference sequence). The CDR3 totals 16 residues. CDR3 loop: CASSPTGVDSADTQYF. Written as DNA, the CDR3 is TGTGCCAGCAGTCCAACAGGGGTCGATAGCGCAGATACGCAGTATTTT.

In this sample, this clonotype turned up a few times. The chain joins TRBV4-2 to TRBJ2-3, with 10 bases matching TRBD2. The CDR3 spans 15 residues. In germline, CDR1 is LGHNA, CDR2 YNFKEQ. The V and J ends lost 5 bases and 4 bases, in that order; junction bases with no gene match: 6. The CDR3 spells CASSGSAGGPDTQYF. CDR3 sequence (DNA): TGTGCCAGCAGCGGATCAGCGGGGGGGCCAGATACGCAGTATTTT.

This clonotype occurred many times. The chain is built from TRBV24-1 and TRBJ1-5; the D is unclear. CDR3 length equals 17 residues. Between the trimmed V and J ends, which lost 0 bases and 3 bases, there was a span of 14 bases. CDR1 is KGHDR and CDR2 is SFDVKD in the germline V gene. The CDR3 is CATSDLLGRSYNQPQHF. CDR3 coding DNA: TGTGCCACCAGTGATTTGCTAGGGCGGTCTTACAATCAGCCCCAGCATTTT.

This chain links TRBV9 with TRBJ1-1; D unresolved. Trimming left V 3 bases short and J 0 bases short, with 12 bases between. The CDR3 covers 15 residues. The germline gives CDR1 SGDLS, CDR2 YYNGEE. CDR3 nucleotides: TGTGCCAGCAGCGACGGAAAGAACATGAACACTGAAGCTTTCTTT. Translating gives CASSDGKNMNTEAFF.

The CDR3 protein is CASSPPADRPYEQYV. The CDR3 nucleotides read TGTGCCAGCAGCCCACCCGCGGACAGGCCCTACGAGCAGTACGTC. The chain is built from TRBV7-9 and TRBJ2-7, with TRBD1 matching 7 bases. CDR1 and CDR2 from the germline V gene are SEHNR and FQNEAQ (reference sequence). This CDR3 is 15 amino acids long. Trimming cost V 5 bases and J 2 bases; bases outside gene matches: 9.

The sample holds a few counts of this clonotype. The chain employs TRBV20-1 and TRBJ2-1; 10 bases are shared with TRBD2. The V gene end was trimmed by 5 bases and the J gene end by 6 bases; junction bases not matched to a gene: 7. This CDR3 has 14 amino acids. Germline CDR1 and CDR2: DFQATT and SNEGSKA (reference sequence). Written as DNA, the CDR3 is TGCAGTGCTGTCGCTAGCGGGGGTTTCAATGAGCAGTTCTTC. It codes for CSAVASGGFNEQFF.

This clonotype turned up a few times. This sequence joins TRBV6-5 and TRBJ2-7, with a possible D match to TRBD2 (6 bases). The CDR3 loop spans 14 amino acids. The V and J ends lost 10 bases and 6 bases respectively, with 22 bases between them. Germline CDR1 and CDR2: MNHEY and SVGAGI. CDR3 loop: CATVRRGSRREQYV. In DNA form, the CDR3 reads TGTGCCACCGTAAGACGGGGGAGTAGGCGCGAGCAGTACGTC.

The rearrangement links TRBV3-1 to TRBJ2-5; D is unclear. This CDR3 has 12 residues. V gave up 7 bases and J gave up 5 bases, with 11 bases separating them. The germline V gene has CDR1 LGHDT and CDR2 YNNKEL (reference sequence). The CDR3 DNA sequence: TGTGCCAGCAACTTCAGGAAGGAGACCCAGTACTTC. Translating gives CASNFRKETQYF.

This sequence joins TRBV7-2 and TRBJ2-3; TRBD2 might be the D (6 bases). Per the germline V gene, CDR1 is SGHTA and CDR2 is FQGNSA. V lost 2 bases to trimming and J lost 0 bases, with 12 bases between them. The CDR3 runs to 16 residues. The DNA for the CDR3 is TGTGCCAGCAGCTTACAGGTGGGGACTAGCACAGATACGCAGTATTTT. Its translation is CASSLQVGTSTDTQYF.

CDR3 bases: TGTGCCAGCAGCCAAGGGCGGGGGGCTGGCTACACCTTC. Translated, it gives CASSQGRGAGYTF. This chain links TRBV3-1 with TRBJ1-2; a weak D match, TRBD1 (6 bases). The CDR3 has 13 amino acids. V was clipped by 1 base and J by 7 bases, with 10 bases between them. CDR1 LGHDT and CDR2 YNNKEL come from the germline V gene (reference sequence).

At least ten counts were recorded for this clonotype. V is TRBV7-2 and J is TRBJ1-6; D uncertain. The V gene lost 1 base and the J gene lost 6 bases, with 7 bases spanning the gap. Germline CDR1 and CDR2: SGHTA and FQGNSA. The CDR3 runs to 14 residues. The chain's CDR3 is CASSLGTINSPLHF. The CDR3, as DNA: TGTGCCAGCAGCTTAGGAACAATTAATTCACCCCTCCACTTT.

This clonotype was seen more than once but under ten times. The V gene is TRBV4-1, the J gene TRBJ1-3; 7 bases are a match to TRBD1. Unmatched junction bases numbered 7, after V lost 4 bases and J lost 4 bases. The CDR3 has 15 residues. Germline V gives CDR1 MGHRA, CDR2 YSYEKL. The CDR3 loop reads CASSLQRTGGNTIYF. CDR3 DNA: TGCGCCAGCAGCCTACAAAGGACAGGCGGAAACACCATATATTTT.

The chain joins TRBV25-1 to TRBJ2-7, with 10 bases that match TRBD2. This CDR3 comprises 16 residues. V lost 4 bases and J lost 4; bases outside the gene matches: 10. Germline values: CDR1 MGHDK, CDR2 SYGVNS. CDR3: CASSGEKLAGFYEQYF. CDR3 nucleotides: TGTGCCAGCAGTGGGGAGAAACTAGCGGGGTTTTACGAGCAGTACTTC.

In its sample, this clonotype was seen a few times. The chain carries TRBV28 and TRBJ2-3; TRBD2 aligns across 8 bases. Unmatched junction bases numbered 10, after V lost 5 bases and J lost 3 bases. This CDR3 spans 16 amino acids. Germline assignment: CDR1 MDHEN and CDR2 SYDVKM. The CDR3 sequence is CASSTSGGGGTDTQYF. CDR3 nucleotides: TGTGCCAGCAGTACAAGCGGGGGCGGCGGGACAGATACGCAGTATTTT.

This clonotype was recorded a few times. The chain uses TRBV20-1 and TRBJ1-6, with D possibly matching TRBD1 (6 bases). CDR3 length equals 13 residues. V was shortened by 5 bases and J by 11 bases, with 16 bases between the two germline ends. Germline CDR1 and CDR2: DFQATT and SNEGSKA (reference sequence). CDR3 in amino acids: CSAQPHGGPPLHF. CDR3 in DNA: TGCAGTGCTCAACCCCATGGGGGGCCACCCCTCCACTTT.

This clonotype was seen a handful of times. The rearrangement uses TRBV6-5 and TRBJ1-4; the D gene is possibly TRBD1 (5 bases). Trimming stripped 8 bases from V and 8 bases from J, with 15 bases between. Germline V gives CDR1 MNHEY, CDR2 SVGAGI. This CDR3 has 13 residues. CDR3 nucleotide sequence: TGTGCCAGCGGGGCCAGGGCTGACGAAAAACTGTTTTTT. It is translated as CASGARADEKLFF.

The rearrangement links TRBV20-1 to TRBJ2-1; 11 bases match TRBD2. V was clipped by 6 bases and J by 14 bases; unmatched bases: 3. Germline loops: CDR1 DFQATT, CDR2 SNEGSKA (reference sequence). CDR3 length: 10 residues. The CDR3 bases are TGCAGTGCGGGGACTAGCGGAGAGTTCTTC. Amino acids: CSAGTSGEFF.

CDR3: CASSSQAGGSDTQYF. The CDR3 coding sequence is TGTGCCAGCAGTTCGCAAGCGGGGGGGTCAGATACGCAGTATTTT. The chain joins TRBV6-5 to TRBJ2-3, with TRBD2 identical over 10 bases. With 4 bases clipped from V and 4 bases from J, the junction kept 5 bases outside the gene matches. Germline loops: CDR1 MNHEY, CDR2 SVGAGI. The CDR3 consists of 15 residues.

The rearrangement joins TRBV4-3 to TRBJ1-2; the D gene is possibly TRBD1 (5 bases). In germline, CDR1 is LGHNA, CDR2 YSLEER. The CDR3 covers 14 residues. Trimming took off 3 bases at V and 5 bases at J, with 13 bases between the two ends. CDR3 DNA: TGCGCCAGCAGCCAGGACTTTGGGGGGTATGGCTACACCTTC. It encodes CASSQDFGGYGYTF.

This clonotype was found many times. The V and J genes are TRBV11-1 and TRBJ2-3; D ambiguous. The CDR3 covers 11 residues. The germline V gene has CDR1 SGHAT and CDR2 FQDESV (reference sequence). The germline V and J ends were trimmed by 6 bases and 11 bases, with 12 bases remaining between them. The CDR3 protein is CASRFQEMQYF. The CDR3 DNA sequence: TGTGCCAGCAGGTTCCAAGAGATGCAGTATTTT.

This chain uses TRBV19 with TRBJ1-4, with D possibly being TRBD1 (6 bases). V lost 6 bases, J lost 3 bases, and 17 bases lay in between. Per germline, CDR1 LNHDA and CDR2 SQIVND (reference sequence). The CDR3 has 16 amino acids. The CDR3 nucleotides are TGTGCCAGTAGATCCCTCCTCTCAGGGGCTAATGAAAAACTGTTTTTT. The encoded protein is CASRSLLSGANEKLFF. Full variable domain (rest looked up from reference TRBV19 and TRBJ1-4): DGGITQSPKYLFRKEGQNVTLSCEQNLNHDAMYWYRQDPGQGLRLIYYSQIVNDFQKGDIAEGYSVSREKKESFPLTVTSAQKNPTAFYLCASRSLLSGANEKLFFGSGTQLSVL.

This chain joins TRBV14 and TRBJ2-7, with TRBD1 matching over 9 bases. V was clipped by 6 bases and J by 2 bases; unmatched bases: 5. Germline V CDR1 and CDR2: SGHDN, FVKESK. This CDR3 region has 14 residues. The CDR3: CASRGTGSTYEQYF. The CDR3 coding sequence is TGTGCCAGCAGAGGGACAGGGTCTACCTACGAGCAGTACTTC.

The rearrangement joins TRBV20-1 to TRBJ2-3, with TRBD2 identical over 8 bases. Trimming at V came to 5 bases and at J to 4 bases, leaving 5 bases not matched to a gene. Germline V CDR1 and CDR2: DFQATT, SNEGSKA (reference sequence). The CDR3 runs to 13 residues. The CDR3 sequence is CSAEAGASDTQYF. The CDR3 bases are TGCAGTGCTGAAGCGGGGGCCTCAGATACGCAGTATTTT.